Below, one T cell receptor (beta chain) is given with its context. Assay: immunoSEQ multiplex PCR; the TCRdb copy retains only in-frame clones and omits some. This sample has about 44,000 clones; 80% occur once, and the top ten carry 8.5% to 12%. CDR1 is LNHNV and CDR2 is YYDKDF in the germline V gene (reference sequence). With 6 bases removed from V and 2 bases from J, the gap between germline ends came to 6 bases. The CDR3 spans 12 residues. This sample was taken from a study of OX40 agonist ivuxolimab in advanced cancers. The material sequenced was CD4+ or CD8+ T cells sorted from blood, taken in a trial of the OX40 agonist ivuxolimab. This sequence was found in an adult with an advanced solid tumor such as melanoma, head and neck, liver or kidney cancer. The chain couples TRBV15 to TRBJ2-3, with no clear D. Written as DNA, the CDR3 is TGTGCCACCAGTATATACACAGATACGCAGTATTTT. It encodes CATSIYTDTQYF.